What follows are 23 T cell receptor beta chains derived from one specimen sequenced in a study of CD8 T cells in Susac syndrome. With random hexamers, about 0.5 to 1 ug RNA was reverse transcribed. MiXCR was run by TCRdb on the immunoSEQ multiplex PCR reads, yielding one entry per CDR3 protein. This sample has approximately 130,000 distinct CDR3 sequences, with around nine tenths found just once. The sequenced sample was CD8+ T cells from PBMCs. Receptors originate from a human donor with multiple sclerosis.

The chain is built from TRBV27 and TRBJ1-2; TRBD1 is a possible D gene (5 bases). The CDR3 contains 16 residues. Trimming cost V 6 bases and J 8 bases, with 25 bases left between them. Germline lookup yields CDR1 MNHEY and CDR2 SMNVEV (reference sequence). The CDR3 DNA follows: TGTGCCAGCAGCCCGGATACCCCCAGGGTCATGGAAGGCTACACCTTC. This gives the protein CASSPDTPRVMEGYTF.

The rearrangement joins TRBV5-1 to TRBJ2-1; D is perhaps TRBD1 or TRBD2 (5 bases each). This CDR3 is built from 12 residues. CDR1 is SGHRS, CDR2 YFSETQ, per germline. V lost 3 bases, J lost 15 bases, and 16 bases lay in between. CDR3: CASSWPGREPFF. CDR3 sequence (DNA): TGCGCCAGCAGCTGGCCGGGACGGGAACCGTTCTTC. The complete variable domain, with remaining parts taken from reference TRBV5-1 and TRBJ2-1, reads KAGVTQTPRYLIKTRGQQVTLSCSPISGHRSVSWYQQTPGQGLQFLFEYFSETQRNKGNFPGRFSGRQFSNSRSEMNVSTLELGDSALYLCASSWPGREPFFGPGTRLTVL.

J is TRBJ2-3 and V is TRBV12-3 or TRBV12-4, with TRBD2 matching 11 bases. The trim removed 4 bases at V and 5 bases at J, leaving 8 bases unmatched. The CDR3 sequence is 16 residues long. The CDR3: CASSSLAGGMGDTQYF. CDR3 bases: TGTGCCAGCAGTTCCTTAGCGGGAGGGATGGGAGATACGCAGTATTTT.

CDR3 nucleotide sequence: TGTGCCAGCAGTCCCCGTGGGGTTGGCGAGCAGTACTTC. Translating it yields CASSPRGVGEQYF. J is TRBJ2-7 and V is TRBV27; D gene ambiguous. Germline V gene data show CDR1 as MNHEY and CDR2 as SMNVEV (reference sequence). Trimming pared 5 bases from V and 6 bases from J, leaving 14 bases between. The CDR3 totals 13 residues.

V is TRBV4-2 and J is TRBJ1-3; D not certain. The CDR3 is 16 residues long. V lost 4 bases and J lost 0, with 13 bases in between. The germline V gene has CDR1 LGHNA and CDR2 YNFKEQ. The chain's CDR3 is CASSLNSADSGNTIYF. In nucleotides, the CDR3 is TGTGCCAGCAGCCTCAATAGTGCAGACTCTGGAAACACCATATATTTT.

The V and J genes are TRBV19 and TRBJ2-1; no firm D call. V dropped 4 bases and J dropped 9 bases, with 7 bases sitting between them. Germline lookup yields CDR1 LNHDA and CDR2 SQIVND (reference sequence). The length of the CDR3 is 11 residues. The CDR3 nucleotides are TGTGCCAGTAGTAACCATGGTGAGCAGTTCTTC. Translation: CASSNHGEQFF.

The chain carries TRBV24-1 and TRBJ2-3; no definite D call. V was clipped by 2 bases and J by 3 bases, with 5 bases between them. This CDR3 spans 13 amino acids. In germline, CDR1 is KGHDR, CDR2 SFDVKD. DNA of the CDR3: TGTGCCACCAGTGATTATGAGACAGATACGCAGTATTTT. It yields the protein CATSDYETDTQYF.

The chain employs TRBV4-2 and TRBJ2-1; D is unclear. V gave up 0 bases and J gave up 10 bases, with 13 bases separating them. This CDR3 has 14 amino acids. CDR1 is LGHNA and CDR2 is YNFKEQ in the germline V gene. The DNA for the CDR3 is TGTGCCAGCAGCCAAGAGTTAGGGATAGTCGAGCAGTTCTTC. Amino acids: CASSQELGIVEQFF.

The rearrangement links TRBV19 to TRBJ2-1; D is perhaps TRBD2 (5 bases). The CDR3 consists of 14 residues. Deletions cut 5 bases from V and 2 bases from J, with 10 bases between. Germline CDR1 LNHDA, CDR2 SQIVND (reference sequence). The CDR3 sequence is CASSYPAAYNEQFF. For the CDR3, the DNA is TGTGCCAGTAGTTATCCAGCGGCCTACAATGAGCAGTTCTTC.

V gene TRBV27 combines with J gene TRBJ2-7, with 8 nucleotides matching TRBD1. Unmatched junction bases numbered 3, after V lost 5 bases and J lost 3 bases. Per germline, CDR1 MNHEY and CDR2 SMNVEV (reference sequence). The CDR3 covers 13 residues. CDR3 protein: CASSMTGDYEQYF. The CDR3 DNA reads TGTGCCAGCAGTATGACAGGGGACTACGAGCAGTACTTC.

The chain joins TRBV29-1 to TRBJ2-1; 8 bases are a match to TRBD2. Unmatched junction bases numbered 10, after V lost 4 bases and J lost 5 bases. CDR1 SQVTM and CDR2 ANQGSEA come from the germline V gene. The CDR3 runs 15 residues. CDR3: CSVVISGGPDNEQFF. The CDR3 nucleotides are TGCAGCGTTGTTATTTCGGGAGGGCCAGACAATGAGCAGTTCTTC.

This clonotype appeared once. This rearrangement joins TRBV5-1 to TRBJ2-1; 7 positions match TRBD1. V was clipped by 0 bases and J by 7 bases; unmatched bases: 7. CDR1 is SGHRS and CDR2 is YFSETQ in the germline V gene. This CDR3 region has 15 residues. CDR3 region: CASSLESTGANEQFF. The CDR3 DNA follows: TGCGCCAGCAGCTTGGAATCCACAGGGGCAAATGAGCAGTTCTTC.

The gene calls are TRBV28 and TRBJ2-1, with D hard to call. The V end lost 6 bases, the J end lost 14 bases, and 14 bases lay between the germline ends. Germline-derived CDR1 and CDR2 are MDHEN and SYDVKM. This CDR3 is 11 amino acids long. This chain's CDR3 is CASSHGPAEFF. Here the CDR3 DNA reads TGTGCCAGCAGCCACGGACCCGCGGAGTTCTTC.

The rearrangement joins TRBV6-5 to TRBJ1-1, with a tentative D call TRBD1 (5 bases). Trimming left V 5 bases short and J 3 bases short, with 16 bases between. Germline CDR1 is MNHEY and CDR2 is SVGAGI. CDR3 length: 15 residues. CDR3 in DNA: TGTGCCAGCAGTCCAAGCGGGGCGGATTACACTGAAGCTTTCTTT. The encoded protein is CASSPSGADYTEAFF.

This clonotype has a single count. This chain uses TRBV27 with TRBJ2-7; TRBD1 might be the D (5 bases). Trimming stripped 6 bases from V and 1 base from J, with 10 bases between. From germline, CDR1 is MNHEY and CDR2 SMNVEV (reference sequence). The CDR3 contains 13 residues. CDR3: CASSVQESYEQYF. DNA for the CDR3: TGTGCCAGCAGCGTACAGGAATCCTACGAGCAGTACTTC.

This chain joins TRBV10-3 and TRBJ1-2; possible D gene TRBD1, 5 bases. Germline CDR1 ENHRY, CDR2 SYGVKD. V shed 8 bases and J shed 2 bases, with 15 bases lying between them. CDR3 length: 14 amino acids. The CDR3 here is CAILRSGGNYGYTF. The CDR3 DNA reads TGTGCCATCTTAAGGAGTGGGGGGAACTATGGCTACACCTTC.

The chain is built from TRBV24-1 and TRBJ1-2; possibly TRBD1 for D (5 bases). The germline V and J ends were trimmed by 4 bases and 3 bases, with 11 bases remaining between them. This CDR3 region has 14 residues. Germline V gene data show CDR1 as KGHDR and CDR2 as SFDVKD. The CDR3 region is CATSEGQGDYGYTF. CDR3 bases: TGTGCCACCAGTGAAGGGCAAGGGGACTATGGCTACACCTTC.

This chain links TRBV27 with TRBJ2-5; a possible D gene is TRBD1 (5 bases). V gave up 4 bases and J gave up 3 bases, with 12 bases separating them. There are 14 residues in the CDR3. Germline loops: CDR1 MNHEY, CDR2 SMNVEV (reference sequence). CDR3 nucleotide sequence: TGTGCCAGCAGTTCCATAGACAGCAAAGAGACCCAGTACTTC. This translates into CASSSIDSKETQYF.

The chain combines TRBV5-1 with TRBJ2-1; D gene unclear. Looked up from germline, CDR1 is SGHRS and CDR2 is YFSETQ. The CDR3 is 15 residues long. Trimming took 0 bases from V and 10 from J, leaving 17 bases between them. Here the CDR3 reads CASSLGHTEVREQFF. The CDR3 region has the DNA TGCGCCAGCAGCTTGGGCCACACAGAAGTCCGGGAGCAGTTCTTC.

The J gene is TRBJ2-7, the V gene TRBV28; TRBD2 aligns across 11 bases. CDR1 and CDR2 from the germline V gene are MDHEN and SYDVKM. This CDR3 region has 15 residues. V lost 8 bases, J lost 4 bases, and 10 bases stayed unmatched. The CDR3 DNA is TGTGCCAGCGGTGAACAGGGACTAGCGGTATACGAGCAGTACTTC. It yields the protein CASGEQGLAVYEQYF. Looking up the rest from reference TRBV28 and TRBJ2-7 gives the full variable domain: DVKVTQSSRYLVKRTGEKVFLECVQDMDHENMFWYRQDPGLGLRLIYFSYDVKMKEKGDIPEGYSVSREKKERFSLILESASTNQTSMYLCASGEQGLAVYEQYFGPGTRLTVT.

The chain carries TRBV19 and TRBJ2-1, with 10 bases identical to TRBD1. This CDR3 is built from 14 residues. The ends lost 3 bases at V and 4 bases at J; junction bases unmatched: 0. Germline values: CDR1 LNHDA, CDR2 SQIVND (reference sequence). CDR3 sequence: CASSMGQGYNEQFF. The CDR3 DNA sequence: TGTGCCAGTAGTATGGGACAGGGGTACAATGAGCAGTTCTTC.

The V call is TRBV28, the J call TRBJ2-2; D is undetermined. V lost 4 bases to trimming and J lost 0 bases, with 15 bases between them. The CDR3 loop spans 17 amino acids. CDR1 and CDR2 from the germline V gene are MDHEN and SYDVKM. CDR3 sequence reads: CASSSSSARPNTGELFF. DNA of the CDR3: TGTGCCAGCAGTTCCTCATCCGCGCGACCGAACACCGGGGAGCTGTTTTTT.

The chain is built from TRBV12-3 or TRBV12-4 and TRBJ2-3, with D tentatively TRBD2 (6 bases). V lost 7 bases and J lost 4, with 15 bases in between. The length of the CDR3 is 14 residues. CDR3 coding DNA: TGTGCCAGCAACGTAGGAGGGGTGCCAGATACGCAGTATTTT. Protein product: CASNVGGVPDTQYF.